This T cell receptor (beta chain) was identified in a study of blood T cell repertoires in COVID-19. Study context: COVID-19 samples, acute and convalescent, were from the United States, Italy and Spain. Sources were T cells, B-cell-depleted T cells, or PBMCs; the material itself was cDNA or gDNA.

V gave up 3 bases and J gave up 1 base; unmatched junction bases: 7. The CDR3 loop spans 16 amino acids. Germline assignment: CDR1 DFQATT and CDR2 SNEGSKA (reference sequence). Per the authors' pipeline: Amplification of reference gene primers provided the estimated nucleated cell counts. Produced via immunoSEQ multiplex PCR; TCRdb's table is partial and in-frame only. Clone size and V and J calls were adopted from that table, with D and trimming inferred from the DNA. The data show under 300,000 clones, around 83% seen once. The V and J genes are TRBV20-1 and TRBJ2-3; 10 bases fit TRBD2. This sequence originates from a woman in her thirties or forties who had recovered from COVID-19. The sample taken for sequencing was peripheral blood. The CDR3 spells CSASVGLAGGTDTQYF. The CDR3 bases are TGCAGTGCTAGTGTTGGGCTAGCGGGGGGCACAGATACGCAGTATTTT.